This TCR beta chain was found in a study of T-cell memory formation after mild COVID-19. The study's findings and limits: The study detected some responding clones in pre-infection memory, suggesting cross-reactive memory joined.

Note on this clonotype: Its specificity is unknown.

Via MiXCR, TCRdb re-called the 5' RACE reads, giving one row per CDR3 protein. The sample includes approximately 82,000 distinct CDR3 sequences, roughly 13% of them seen just once. V lost 3 bases and J lost 1; bases outside the gene matches: 6. This CDR3 region has 17 residues. CDR1 SGHRS and CDR2 YFSETQ come from the germline V gene. The chain joins TRBV5-1 to TRBJ1-4, with 10 positions matching TRBD1. The TCR originated in a man between 18 and 35 years old who had mild COVID-19 (a few samples of this study predate the infection). Cell type and time point are not known. Sequencing used PBMCs or a T cell subset sorted from them (not recorded which). The CDR3 sequence: CASSSTDRGETNEKLFF. In nucleotides, the CDR3 is TGCGCCAGCAGCTCTACGGACAGGGGGGAAACTAATGAAAAACTGTTTTTT.